Below, one T cell receptor beta chain is given with its context. The V end was cut by 4 bases, the J end by 4 bases, with 9 bases between. The length of the CDR3 is 13 residues. The germline V gene has CDR1 SGHRS and CDR2 YFSETQ. These data originate in a study of technical replicates of blood from a few donors. The data were produced by immunoSEQ multiplex PCR, yet TCRdb's version contains in-frame clones alone and is incomplete. The sample lists 55,000 to 75,000 clones; about 95% were seen once. The chain joins TRBV5-1 to TRBJ1-5, with D unclear. The sequenced sample was PBMCs. The sequence was obtained from a human donor in good health. Some clones in this sample may be carry-over from other donors' samples. CDR3 DNA: TGCGCCAGCAGCCCCTCGACAAATCAGCCCCAGCATTTT. Its protein product is CASSPSTNQPQHF.